Following are 21 T cell receptor beta chains from one sample sequenced in a study of CD4 T cells in relation to SARS-CoV-2 and coronaviruses. The protocol was immunoSEQ multiplex PCR, while the TCRdb copy is restricted to in-frame clones and leaves out a portion. Of more than 15,000 clones listed, around 74% are singletons. Before the COVID-19 pandemic, during about 2011-2019, CD4+ T cells were taken from unexposed donors. CD4+ T cells were isolated from the cells after around eleven days of culture. These TCRs are of unknown antigen specificity. The material sequenced was CD4+ T cells from PBMCs, cultured in vitro. These receptor sequences come from a human donor in good health.

This clone was detected a few times. This chain uses TRBV10-3 with TRBJ1-5; D is unresolved. Germline values: CDR1 ENHRY, CDR2 SYGVKD. The CDR3 loop spans 12 amino acids. V lost 0 bases and J 7 bases, leaving 4 bases between the germline ends. The DNA for the CDR3 is TGTGCCATCAGTGAGTCGGGGCAGCCCCAGCATTTT. It translates to CAISESGQPQHF.

The CDR3 DNA is TGTGCCAGCAGCCGAAGCTGGGGTGAGACCCAGTACTTC. Amino acids: CASSRSWGETQYF. V and J are TRBV13 and TRBJ2-5; D gene ambiguous. The CDR3 is 13 amino acids. Germline V CDR1 and CDR2: PRHDT, FYEKMQ (reference sequence). The germline V and J ends were trimmed by 5 bases and 5 bases, with 12 bases remaining between them.

V usage is TRBV21-1 and J usage is TRBJ2-2; TRBD1, the table's D call, lacks a check against the DNA. TRBV21-1 is classified as a pseudogene. This CDR3 is built from 13 residues. This CDR3 reads CASKTPDTGELFF. In nucleotides, the CDR3 is TGTGCCAGCAAGACACCTGACACCGGGGAGCTGTTTTTT.

The genes are TRBV11-3 and TRBJ2-1; 9 positions match TRBD1. Per the germline V gene, CDR1 is SGHNT and CDR2 is YENEEA. With 5 bases clipped from V and 7 bases from J, the junction kept 9 bases outside the gene matches. This CDR3 region has 15 residues. CDR3 region: CASSPGGQGRNEQFF. The CDR3 region has the DNA TGTGCCAGCAGCCCCGGAGGACAGGGGAGGAATGAGCAGTTCTTC.

The rearrangement uses TRBV20-1 and TRBJ1-2; 9 nucleotides agree with TRBD1. The germline gives CDR1 DFQATT, CDR2 SNEGSKA (reference sequence). The CDR3 loop spans 15 amino acids. V gave up 3 bases and J gave up 6 bases; unmatched junction bases: 11. CDR3 sequence reads: CSASPAGQGFNGYTF. The CDR3 coding sequence is TGCAGTGCTAGTCCTGCGGGACAGGGTTTTAATGGCTACACCTTC.

The rearrangement links TRBV6-2 or TRBV6-3 to TRBJ2-7, with 10 bases that match TRBD2. CDR3 length equals 16 residues. Trimming cost V 6 bases and J 3 bases; bases outside gene matches: 11. The germline V gene encodes CDR1 MNHEY and CDR2 SVGEGT. DNA for the CDR3: TGTGCCAGCAGCACACTAACTAGCGGGAAACTCTACGAGCAGTACTTC. It yields the protein CASSTLTSGKLYEQYF.

The chain couples TRBV30 to TRBJ1-5; D perhaps matches TRBD1 (5 bases). The CDR3 contains 15 residues. In germline, CDR1 is GTSNPN, CDR2 SVGIG (reference sequence). The V and J ends lost 1 base and 3 bases respectively, with 13 bases between them. This CDR3 reads CAWSGKGLYNQPQHF. The CDR3 coding sequence is TGTGCCTGGAGTGGAAAGGGACTGTACAATCAGCCCCAGCATTTT.

The V gene is TRBV6-6, the J gene TRBJ2-2, with a weak D call TRBD1 (5 bases). Deletions cut 5 bases from V and 1 base from J, with 5 bases between. Germline CDR1 MNHNY, CDR2 SVGAGI (reference sequence). The CDR3 spans 13 residues. The CDR3 nucleotides are TGTGCCAGCAGTGGACAGAACACCGGGGAGCTGTTTTTT. Translation gives CASSGQNTGELFF.

J is TRBJ2-3 and V is TRBV9, with D possibly TRBD1 on 6 matching bases. Germline lookup yields CDR1 SGDLS and CDR2 YYNGEE. The CDR3 loop spans 15 amino acids. V shed 3 bases and J shed 6 bases, with 17 bases lying between them. CDR3 in DNA: TGTGCCAGCAGCGGTGGGGGCCCGACGGCCGATACGCAGTATTTT. Encoded protein: CASSGGGPTADTQYF.

This rearrangement joins TRBV2 to TRBJ1-5; no reliable D call. The V gene's germline CDR1 is SNHLY and CDR2 FYNNEI. The CDR3 spans 13 residues. The V and J ends lost 4 bases and 2 bases respectively, with 6 bases between them. Here the CDR3 reads CASSGKGNQPQHF. CDR3 DNA: TGTGCCAGCAGTGGTAAGGGCAATCAGCCCCAGCATTTT.

The CDR3 here is CASSPPGTSGRGEQFF. In nucleotides, the CDR3 is TGTGCCAGCAGCCCCCCCGGGACTAGCGGGAGGGGTGAGCAGTTCTTC. The chain is built from TRBV11-2 and TRBJ2-1, with 16 bases that match TRBD2. CDR3 size: 16 residues. Germline V gives CDR1 SGHAT, CDR2 FQNNGV. V shed 5 bases and J 9 bases; nucleotides not matched to a gene: 7.

The chain employs TRBV24-1 and TRBJ2-1; no firm D call. The CDR3 loop spans 13 amino acids. Germline V gives CDR1 KGHDR, CDR2 SFDVKD. The ends were cut back, 8 bases at V and 4 bases at J, with 11 bases in the middle. The CDR3, as DNA: TGTGCCACCAATTCCCCACCTTACAATGAGCAGTTCTTC. It translates to CATNSPPYNEQFF.

In its sample, this clone was seen once. The chain carries TRBV30 and TRBJ1-4; 9 nucleotides align to TRBD1. The germline V gene encodes CDR1 GTSNPN and CDR2 SVGIG (reference sequence). J lost 0 bases, V lost 4 bases, and 3 bases had no gene match. This CDR3 is 15 amino acids long. The CDR3 sequence: CAWNDRGTTNEKLFF. For the CDR3, the DNA is TGTGCCTGGAATGACAGGGGGACAACTAATGAAAAACTGTTTTTT.

This chain connects TRBV6-2 or TRBV6-3 to TRBJ1-5; tentatively, D is TRBD1 (6 bases). In germline, CDR1 is MNHEY, CDR2 SVGEGT. The V gene lost 6 bases and the J gene lost 4 bases, with 22 bases spanning the gap. The CDR3 is 17 residues long. CDR3 nucleotides: TGTGCCAGCAGCCTAAGAGGGAATGGGGGGCTAAATCAGCCCCAGCATTTT. Translated: CASSLRGNGGLNQPQHF.

The chain's CDR3 is CASSPGQGFGPGTNEKLFF. The CDR3 coding sequence is TGTGCCAGCAGCCCTGGACAGGGGTTCGGCCCTGGGACTAATGAAAAACTGTTTTTT. The chain combines TRBV7-9 with TRBJ1-4; 9 positions agree with TRBD1. The CDR3 is made up of 19 amino acids. CDR1 and CDR2 (germline): SEHNR, FQNEAQ (reference sequence). V was clipped by 5 bases and J by 2 bases; unmatched bases: 15. The whole variable domain, filled in from reference TRBV7-9 and TRBJ1-4, reads DTGVSQNPRHKITKRGQNVTFRCDPISEHNRLYWYRQTLGQGPEFLTYFQNEAQLEKSRLLSDRFSAERPKGSFSTLEIQRTEQGDSAMYLCASSPGQGFGPGTNEKLFFGSGTQLSVL.

CDR3 sequence (DNA): TGTGCCAGCAGCTTAGTGATGGGGGAATCCTACGAGCAGTACTTC. Translation: CASSLVMGESYEQYF. This sequence joins TRBV7-8 and TRBJ2-7; the D call may be TRBD1 or TRBD2 (5 bases each). The CDR3 has 15 residues. Looked up from germline, CDR1 is SGHVS and CDR2 is FQNEAQ. The V end lost 1 base, the J end lost 1 base, and 11 bases lay between the germline ends.

The chain combines TRBV29-1 with TRBJ1-1; perhaps TRBD1 as D (6 bases). V gave up 5 bases and J gave up 1 base, with 14 bases separating them. The CDR3 is 14 residues long. Germline assignment: CDR1 SQVTM and CDR2 ANQGSEA. CDR3 loop: CSVTRQAKNTEAFF. Written as DNA, the CDR3 is TGCAGCGTTACTCGACAGGCAAAGAACACTGAAGCTTTCTTT.

This clone was picked up one time. The chain couples TRBV9 to TRBJ2-2; 7 nucleotides align to TRBD2. Germline-derived CDR1 and CDR2 are SGDLS and YYNGEE. The J segment lost 0 bases and the V segment lost 0 bases, leaving 14 bases of the junction unmatched. The length of the CDR3 is 20 residues. CDR3 sequence: CASSVGWGASGLANTGELFF. CDR3 in DNA: TGTGCCAGCAGCGTAGGGTGGGGAGCTAGCGGCCTCGCGAACACCGGGGAGCTGTTTTTT.

This rearrangement joins TRBV5-5 to TRBJ2-2; D unresolved. CDR3 length: 14 amino acids. Germline assignment: CDR1 SGHKS and CDR2 YYEKEE (reference sequence). The V end lost 5 bases, the J end lost 4 bases, and 12 bases lay between the germline ends. For the CDR3, the DNA is TGTGCCAGCAGTTATTTACCCGGCACCGGGGAGCTGTTTTTT. Translated: CASSYLPGTGELFF.

This clone showed up just once. This sequence joins TRBV6-5 and TRBJ2-1; TRBD2 matches 10 bases. The junction had 2 bases not matched to a gene; V was cut back by 7 bases and J by 2 bases. Per germline, CDR1 MNHEY and CDR2 SVGAGI. This CDR3 has 14 amino acids. In DNA form, the CDR3 reads TGTGCCAGCAAACTAGCGGGACCCTACAATGAGCAGTTCTTC. It specifies CASKLAGPYNEQFF.

CDR3 in DNA: TGTGCCAGCAGCCAAGATCGGAACGAGCAGTACTTC. Its protein is CASSQDRNEQYF. The V gene is TRBV3-1 (or the pseudogene TRBV3-2), the J gene TRBJ2-7; D is uncertain. The V end lost 0 bases, the J end lost 5 bases, and 5 bases lay between the germline ends. The CDR3 runs 12 residues. The germline CDR1 and CDR2 sequences are LGHDT and YNNKEL (reference sequence).